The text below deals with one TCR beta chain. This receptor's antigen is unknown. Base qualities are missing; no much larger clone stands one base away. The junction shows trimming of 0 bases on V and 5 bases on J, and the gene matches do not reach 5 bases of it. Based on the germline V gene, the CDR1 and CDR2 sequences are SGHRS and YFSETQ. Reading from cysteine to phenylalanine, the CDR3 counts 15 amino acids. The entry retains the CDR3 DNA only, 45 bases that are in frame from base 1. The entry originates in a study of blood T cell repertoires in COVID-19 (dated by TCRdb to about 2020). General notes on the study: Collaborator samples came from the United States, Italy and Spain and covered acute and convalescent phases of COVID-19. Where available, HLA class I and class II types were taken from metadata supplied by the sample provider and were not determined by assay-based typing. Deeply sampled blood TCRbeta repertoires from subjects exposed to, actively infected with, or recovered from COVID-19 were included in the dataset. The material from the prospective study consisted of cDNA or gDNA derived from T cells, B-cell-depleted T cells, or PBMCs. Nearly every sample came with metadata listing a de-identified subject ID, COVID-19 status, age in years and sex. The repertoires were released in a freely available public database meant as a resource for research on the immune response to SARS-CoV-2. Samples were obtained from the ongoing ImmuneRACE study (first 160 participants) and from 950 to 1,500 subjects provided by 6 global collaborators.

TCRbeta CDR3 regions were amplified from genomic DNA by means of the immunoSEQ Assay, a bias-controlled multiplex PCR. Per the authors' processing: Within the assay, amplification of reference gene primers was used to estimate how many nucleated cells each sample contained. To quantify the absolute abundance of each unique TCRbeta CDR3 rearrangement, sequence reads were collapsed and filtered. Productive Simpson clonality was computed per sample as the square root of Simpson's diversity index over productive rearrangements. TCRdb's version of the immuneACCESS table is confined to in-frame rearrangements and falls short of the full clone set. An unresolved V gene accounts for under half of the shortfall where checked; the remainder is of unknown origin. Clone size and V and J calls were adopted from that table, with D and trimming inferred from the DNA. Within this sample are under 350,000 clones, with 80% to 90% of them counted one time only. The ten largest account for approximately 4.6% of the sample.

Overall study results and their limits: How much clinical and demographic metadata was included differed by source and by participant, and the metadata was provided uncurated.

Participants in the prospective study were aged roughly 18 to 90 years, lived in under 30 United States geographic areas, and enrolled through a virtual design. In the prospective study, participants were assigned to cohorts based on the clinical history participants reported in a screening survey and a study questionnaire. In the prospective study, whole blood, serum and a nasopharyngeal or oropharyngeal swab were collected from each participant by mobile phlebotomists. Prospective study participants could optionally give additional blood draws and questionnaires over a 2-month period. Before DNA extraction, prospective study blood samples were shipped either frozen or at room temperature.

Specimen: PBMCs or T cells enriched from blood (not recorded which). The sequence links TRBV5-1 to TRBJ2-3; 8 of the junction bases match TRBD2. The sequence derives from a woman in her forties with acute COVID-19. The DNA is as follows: TGCGCCAGCAGCTTGGATACGGGGGGGCAAGATACGCAGTATTTT. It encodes CASSLDTGGQDTQYF.